There are a few counts of the clone carrying this T cell receptor (beta chain). Antigen specificity is unknown. Trimming pared 6 bases from V and 0 bases from J, leaving 12 bases between. The CDR3 has 14 residues. Germline CDR1 and CDR2: MDHEN and SYDVKM. This sample is part of a study of neoadjuvant anti-PD-1 for oral cavity cancer. General study findings and limits: Post-treatment tumors with larger preexisting clones showed more shrinkage.

Two replicates per tumor sample, mostly from around 4.9 ug of genomic DNA. Method: immunoSEQ multiplex PCR; TCRdb's copy keeps in-frame clones and lacks some. The sample includes 6,000 to 9,500 clones, about half seen only once; the top ten take about 11%. The J gene is TRBJ2-7, the V gene TRBV28; D is ambiguous. The material sequenced was tumor tissue, taken before nivolumab (anti-PD-1) treatment. This sequence originates from a person aged 35-79 years with oral cavity squamous cell carcinoma. This CDR3 is CASRGSLSSYEQYF. CDR3 DNA sequence: TGTGCCAGCAGGGGCAGTTTAAGCTCCTACGAGCAGTACTTC.